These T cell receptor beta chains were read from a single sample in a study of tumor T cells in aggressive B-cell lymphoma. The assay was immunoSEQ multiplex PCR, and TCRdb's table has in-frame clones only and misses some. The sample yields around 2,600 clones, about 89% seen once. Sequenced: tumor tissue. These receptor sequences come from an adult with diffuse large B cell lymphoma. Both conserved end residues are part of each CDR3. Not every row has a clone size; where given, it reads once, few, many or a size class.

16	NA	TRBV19	CASSESSQGITDTQYF
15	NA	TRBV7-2	CASSFRTGSYNEQFF
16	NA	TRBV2	CASRERRFSGANVLTF
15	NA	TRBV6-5	CASSYGTQHHYGYTF
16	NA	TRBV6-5	CASSYSDRLNTGELFF
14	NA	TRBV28	CASSRQGPNYGYTF
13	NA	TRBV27	CAPRDRMNTEAFF
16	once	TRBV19	CASSLPGSGGALGQFF
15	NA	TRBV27	CASSLSSGGIGELFF
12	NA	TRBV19	CAAGWGEETQYF
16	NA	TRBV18	CASSPLGQGMNTEAFF
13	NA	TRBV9	CASSADMQETQYF
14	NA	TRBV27	CASRPGQVVYEQYF
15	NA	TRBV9	CASSVEPGNAYEQYF
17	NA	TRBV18	CASSPGTPSSGANVLTF
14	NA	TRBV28	CASSHGTIGTEAFF
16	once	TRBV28	CASSLPRLAGGGTQYF
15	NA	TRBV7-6	CASTLNGPAGNTIYF
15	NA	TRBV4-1	CASSQPGQGHYEQYF
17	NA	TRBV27	CASSLNPGQPSLYGYTF
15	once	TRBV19	CASSIRQGTNYGYTF
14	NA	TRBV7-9	CASSLGLADNEQFF
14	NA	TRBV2	CASSRNSRQETQYF
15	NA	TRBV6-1	CASSGPSRGANVLTF
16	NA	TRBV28	CASSPSTLDNNHGYTF
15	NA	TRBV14	CASSQVSGWNYGYTF
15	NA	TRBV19	CASSMTGSGVYGYTF
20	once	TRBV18	CASSPLHGVQRGKKGDTQYF
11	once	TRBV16	CASSPLDTQYF
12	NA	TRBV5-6	CASSRSLLGYTF